This is a list of T cell receptor beta chains from one sample in a study of blood T cells in healthy people across ages. MiXCR, run by TCRdb on the 5' RACE reads, gives a single entry per CDR3 protein. In the table there are 550,000 to 750,000 distinct CDR3 sequences, around 21% of which are singletons. The specimen sequenced was blood. These receptors were taken from a man between 65 and 79 years old in good health. The CDR3 runs from the conserved cysteine through the conserved F or W. D genes are given only for firm matches. Size is stated for part of the rows, as once, few or many counts, or as a class when the clone is expanded.

V gene: TRBV5-5
D gene: NA
clone size: few
J gene: TRBJ1-1
CDR3 DNA: TGTGCCAGCAGCGTGCCGGGACGGGTGAACACTGAAGCTTTCTTT
CDR3 protein: CASSVPGRVNTEAFF

V gene: TRBV7-9
D gene: NA
clone size: NA
J gene: TRBJ1-5
CDR3 DNA: TGTGCCAGCAGCTCACAAGAAAATCAGCCCCAGCATTTT
CDR3 protein: CASSSQENQPQHF

V gene: TRBV5-6
D gene: NA
clone size: NA
J gene: TRBJ2-1
CDR3 DNA: TGTGCCAGCAGCTATGTCGGAATCAATGAGCAGTTCTTC
CDR3 protein: CASSYVGINEQFF

V gene: TRBV11-2
D gene: TRBD2
clone size: NA
J gene: TRBJ2-2
CDR3 DNA: TGTGCCAGCAGCTCAGGGGCTAGCGGGACTACCGGGGAGCTGTTTTTT
CDR3 protein: CASSSGASGTTGELFF

V gene: TRBV5-1
D gene: NA
clone size: NA
J gene: TRBJ1-5
CDR3 DNA: TGCGCCAGCAGCCTGGAAGGGGACAATCAGCCCCAGCATTTT
CDR3 protein: CASSLEGDNQPQHF

V gene: TRBV5-5
D gene: TRBD1
clone size: few
J gene: TRBJ2-2
CDR3 DNA: TGTGCCAGCAGCTTGCGTACCGGGACAGCGAACACCGGGGAGCTGTTTTTT
CDR3 protein: CASSLRTGTANTGELFF

V gene: TRBV24-1
D gene: NA
clone size: NA
J gene: TRBJ2-3
CDR3 DNA: TGTGCCACCGGTGGGGGACTCGAGAAAGGAAATACGCACTATTTT
CDR3 protein: CATGGGLEKGNTHYF

V gene: TRBV20-1
D gene: NA
clone size: few
J gene: TRBJ2-7
CDR3 DNA: TGCAGTGCTTGTGACAGCGCCTACGAGCAGTACTTC
CDR3 protein: CSACDSAYEQYF

V gene: TRBV5-1
D gene: NA
clone size: NA
J gene: TRBJ1-1
CDR3 DNA: TGCGCCAGCAGTTTGGGGGCGCTGGACACTGAAGCTTTCTTT
CDR3 protein: CASSLGALDTEAFF

V gene: TRBV5-4
D gene: NA
clone size: many
J gene: TRBJ1-1
CDR3 DNA: TGTGCCAGCAGCCCGGGAAACACTGAAGCTTTCTTT
CDR3 protein: CASSPGNTEAFF

V gene: TRBV20-1
D gene: TRBD2
clone size: NA
J gene: TRBJ2-1
CDR3 DNA: TGCAGTGCTAAAGTCGGACTAGGATACAATGAGCAGTTCTTC
CDR3 protein: CSAKVGLGYNEQFF

V gene: TRBV29-1
D gene: TRBD2
clone size: few
J gene: TRBJ2-7
CDR3 DNA: TGCAGCGTTGACGGACTAGCGGGAGAATCCTACGAGCAGTACTTC
CDR3 protein: CSVDGLAGESYEQYF

V gene: TRBV2
D gene: TRBD1
clone size: few
J gene: TRBJ2-7
CDR3 DNA: TGTGCCAGCAGCGCCGCTAGACAGGGCAAGTACTTC
CDR3 protein: CASSAARQGKYF

V gene: TRBV7-2
D gene: TRBD2
clone size: NA
J gene: TRBJ2-1
CDR3 DNA: TGTGCCAGCAGCAAGTGGTCGGGACTAGCAGGATACAATGAGCAGTTCTTC
CDR3 protein: CASSKWSGLAGYNEQFF

V gene: TRBV5-1
D gene: NA
clone size: NA
J gene: TRBJ1-4
CDR3 DNA: TGCGCCAGCAGCTCGGAGTCCGGTAGGGATGAAAAACTGTTTTTT
CDR3 protein: CASSSESGRDEKLFF